One sample yielded the 2 T cell receptor beta chains listed below, sequenced in a study of blood T cell repertoires in COVID-19. This table comes from immunoSEQ multiplex PCR, and its TCRdb copy is limited to in-frame clones, with some not included. This table holds a few hundred thousand clones, roughly 89% found once. Specimen: PBMCs or T cells enriched from blood (not recorded which). These receptors were taken from a woman between 25 and 40 years old who had recovered from COVID-19.

This clone was picked up a small number of times. This sequence joins TRBV12-3 or TRBV12-4 and TRBJ1-5, with D possibly matching TRBD1 (6 bases). The V gene lost 6 bases and the J gene lost 5 bases, with 11 bases spanning the gap. This CDR3 has 13 amino acids. In DNA form, the CDR3 reads TGTGCCAGCAGCTCACAGGGAGATCAGCCCCAGCATTTT. Its translation: CASSSQGDQPQHF.

This clone was observed a handful of times. The V and J genes are TRBV27 and TRBJ1-1; 7 nucleotides match TRBD1. Trimming removed 8 bases from V and 1 base from J; junction bases left unmatched: 4. Germline lookup yields CDR1 MNHEY and CDR2 SMNVEV (reference sequence). The CDR3 sequence is 13 residues long. The CDR3 DNA reads TGTGCCAGCTTTGGACAGGCGAACACTGAAGCTTTCTTT. It is translated as CASFGQANTEAFF.